These 3 T cell receptor beta chains came from one sample sequenced in a study of response to subunit inactivated influenza vaccine. TCRdb used MiXCR to reprocess the RT-PCR reads, holding one entry per CDR3 protein. The table includes 500,000 to 600,000 distinct CDR3 sequences, approximately 11% detected once. The sample also formed part of further work on T cells expressing NK-cell markers. That source adds: UMI-tagged 5'RACE template switching yielded the TCR beta cDNA.

The source material was PBMCs from blood, sampled on the day of vaccination. Receptors were obtained from a man between 50 and 59 years old who received an inactivated influenza vaccine.

The V and J genes are TRBV20-1 and TRBJ2-5, with 14 bases that match TRBD2. CDR1 is DFQATT and CDR2 is SNEGSKA in the germline V gene (reference sequence). V gave up 3 bases and J gave up 5 bases; unmatched junction bases: 8. The CDR3 sequence is 16 residues long. This chain's CDR3 is CSASKGTSGSPETQYF. CDR3 DNA sequence: TGCAGTGCTAGCAAAGGGACTAGCGGGAGTCCGGAGACCCAGTACTTC.

This clonotype was counted ten times or more. J is TRBJ2-2 and V is TRBV20-1, with 11 positions matching TRBD2. V lost 3 bases and J lost 1; bases outside the gene matches: 4. The CDR3 sequence is 16 residues long. Germline V lookup: CDR1 DFQATT, CDR2 SNEGSKA (reference sequence). The DNA for the CDR3 is TGCAGTGCTAGCACCCTAGCGGGAGGGAACACCGGGGAGCTGTTTTTT. Its protein is CSASTLAGGNTGELFF.

This clonotype has a count of ten or more. V gene TRBV6-1 combines with J gene TRBJ1-5; D gene unclear. The germline V and J ends were trimmed by 6 bases and 6 bases, with 12 bases remaining between them. This CDR3 region has 13 residues. Germline V gives CDR1 MNHNS, CDR2 SASEGT. For the CDR3, the DNA is TGTGCCAGCAGAGGGAGGGCAGGTCAGCCCCAGCATTTT. Amino acids: CASRGRAGQPQHF.